The 10 T cell receptor beta chains listed next were all sequenced from one sample in a study of cytomegalovirus exposure and HLA in healthy donors. Primers included in the PCR were 60 Vbeta and 13 Jbeta primers. Only in-frame clones appear in the TCRdb table, and some are missing; sequencing was by immunoSEQ multiplex PCR. Among under 250,000 clones listed, over 75% were seen once. Material: PBMCs. These receptors were obtained from a woman in her twenties or thirties in good health and CMV-seronegative.

V gene TRBV5-1 combines with J gene TRBJ2-7; TRBD1 aligns across 9 bases. This CDR3 spans 16 amino acids. The germline gives CDR1 SGHRS, CDR2 YFSETQ. Trimming removed 0 bases from V and 5 bases from J; junction bases left unmatched: 9. The CDR3 loop reads CASSLGWGQGSDEQYF. Written as DNA, the CDR3 is TGCGCCAGCAGCTTGGGATGGGGACAGGGATCGGACGAGCAGTACTTC.

This clone appeared a single time. This chain connects TRBV13 to TRBJ2-1; D might be TRBD2 (5 bases). V was clipped by 3 bases and J by 2 bases, with 11 bases between them. Germline loops: CDR1 PRHDT, CDR2 FYEKMQ (reference sequence). This CDR3 is 15 amino acids long. The CDR3 protein is CASSFLAGTYNEQFF. Here the CDR3 DNA reads TGTGCCAGCAGCTTCTTGGCGGGTACCTACAATGAGCAGTTCTTC. Full variable domain (outside the CDR3, taken from reference TRBV13 and TRBJ2-1): AAGVIQSPRHLIKEKRETATLKCYPIPRHDTVYWYQQGPGQDPQFLISFYEKMQSDKGSIPDRFSAQQFSDYHSELNMSSLELGDSALYFCASSFLAGTYNEQFFGPGTRLTVL.

There are a few counts of this clone. The V call is TRBV19, the J call TRBJ1-1, with TRBD1 identical over 10 bases. V lost 7 bases and J lost 5; bases outside the gene matches: 13. CDR1 and CDR2 (germline): LNHDA, SQIVND (reference sequence). This CDR3 comprises 16 residues. CDR3 nucleotide sequence: TGTGCCAGTATCCTCGCGACAGGGGGCGCCGGGACTGAAGCTTTCTTT. It specifies CASILATGGAGTEAFF.

The CDR3, as DNA: TGCGCCAGCAGCCAAGAGGGAGCGGGGAGGACCGATACGCAGTATTTT. It is translated as CASSQEGAGRTDTQYF. This chain connects TRBV4-1 to TRBJ2-3; 7 bases align to TRBD2. Per germline, CDR1 MGHRA and CDR2 YSYEKL. The CDR3 is 16 residues long. The junction had 9 bases not matched to a gene; V was cut back by 0 bases and J by 6 bases.

The rearrangement joins TRBV5-6 to TRBJ2-3; D not resolved. CDR1 and CDR2 (germline): SGHDT, YYEEEE. This CDR3 is 11 amino acids long. V lost 6 bases to trimming and J lost 4 bases, with 6 bases between them. The DNA for the CDR3 is TGTGCCAGCACCGTTGCAGATACGCAGTATTTT. As protein: CASTVADTQYF.

The chain recombines TRBV6-1 with TRBJ2-2; D is possibly TRBD1 (6 bases). Germline V gives CDR1 MNHNS, CDR2 SASEGT. V dropped 5 bases and J dropped 4 bases, with 14 bases sitting between them. CDR3 length: 15 amino acids. The CDR3 reads CASSLSPGVTGELFF. The CDR3 DNA is TGTGCCAGCAGTCTCTCTCCAGGGGTCACCGGGGAGCTGTTTTTT.

The genes are TRBV2 and TRBJ1-5; 9 bases match TRBD1. The CDR3 runs 15 residues. With 4 bases clipped from V and 6 bases from J, the junction kept 7 bases outside the gene matches. Germline V gene sequence: CDR1 SNHLY, CDR2 FYNNEI. This CDR3 is CASSARDRVGQPQHF. The CDR3 DNA reads as TGTGCCAGCAGTGCCCGGGACAGGGTGGGTCAGCCCCAGCATTTT.

The rearrangement joins TRBV29-1 to TRBJ2-3, with TRBD2 matching 7 bases. CDR1 is SQVTM, CDR2 ANQGSEA, per germline. The CDR3 has 14 amino acids. Trimming took 4 bases from V and 4 from J; bases not matched to a gene: 8. For the CDR3, the DNA is TGCAGCGTTGCCTCCGGGGGGAGGCCAGATACGCAGTATTTT. As protein: CSVASGGRPDTQYF.

The chain couples TRBV5-1 to TRBJ1-6, with a possible D match to TRBD1 (5 bases). Germline V gene data show CDR1 as SGHRS and CDR2 as YFSETQ. Trimming took off 6 bases at V and 1 base at J, with 11 bases between the two ends. The CDR3 has 15 residues. CDR3 DNA sequence: TGCGCCAGCACCAACGGGGGGTCCTATAATTCACCCCTCCACTTT. Its translation: CASTNGGSYNSPLHF.

The rearrangement uses TRBV28 and TRBJ1-2; D not certain. V was cut by 5 bases and J by 7 bases, with 26 bases left in between. The CDR3 has 17 residues. The germline V gene encodes CDR1 MDHEN and CDR2 SYDVKM. Here the CDR3 reads CASSPPPPLYGERGYTF. CDR3 coding DNA: TGTGCCAGCAGTCCCCCTCCCCCTCTTTACGGGGAACGTGGCTACACCTTC.